This entry lists 30 T cell receptor beta chains sequenced from one sample in a study of brain metastases from non-small cell lung cancer. TCRdb's table, derived via immunoSEQ multiplex PCR, lists solely in-frame clones and lacks some. The table lists roughly 880 clones, about three quarters of them singletons. Sequences were obtained from tissue from a brain metastasis. The receptors stem from a donor at least 40 years old with non-small cell lung cancer.

V gene TRBV18 combines with J gene TRBJ2-5; D ambiguous. Germline lookup yields CDR1 KGHSH and CDR2 LQKENI. V lost 0 bases and J 3 bases, leaving 8 bases between the germline ends. There are 14 residues in the CDR3. The CDR3 region is CASSPPGLKETQYF. CDR3 nucleotide sequence: TGTGCCAGCTCACCACCGGGATTAAAAGAGACCCAGTACTTC.

The rearrangement links TRBV19 to TRBJ2-7; 7 positions agree with TRBD1. The CDR3 contains 15 residues. CDR1 is LNHDA and CDR2 is SQIVND in the germline V gene (reference sequence). J lost 3 bases, V lost 6 bases, and 11 bases had no gene match. Here the CDR3 reads CASSSSGTAIYEQYF. The CDR3 coding sequence is TGTGCCAGTAGCTCCTCCGGGACAGCTATCTACGAGCAGTACTTC.

V and J are TRBV7-8 and TRBJ2-3, with TRBD2 matching 10 bases. J was trimmed by 0 bases and V by 3 bases; bases with no gene match: 3. Germline values: CDR1 SGHVS, CDR2 FQNEAQ. The CDR3 runs to 16 residues. Here the CDR3 reads CASSFKLAGSTDTQYF. Written as DNA, the CDR3 is TGTGCCAGCAGCTTTAAACTAGCGGGGAGCACAGATACGCAGTATTTT.

The chain recombines TRBV27 with TRBJ1-2; D is uncertain. Germline lookup yields CDR1 MNHEY and CDR2 SMNVEV (reference sequence). The CDR3 is 16 amino acids. Deletions cut 4 bases from V and 5 bases from J, with 20 bases between. The CDR3: CASSSNPRRLLYGYTF. CDR3 in DNA: TGTGCCAGCAGTTCAAATCCGAGACGTCTACTATATGGCTACACCTTC.

Points on this clone: An end of the junction does not agree with germline; a read error may underlie this. The CDR3 here is CTSSSSNSPLHF. Here the CDR3 DNA reads TGTACCAGCAGTTCCAGCAATTCACCCCTCCACTTT. The genes are TRBV12-3 or TRBV12-4 and TRBJ1-6, with D unresolved. CDR3 size: 12 residues.

The rearrangement links TRBV12-3 or TRBV12-4 to TRBJ1-5, with no clear D. With 4 bases removed from V and 6 bases from J, the gap between germline ends came to 4 bases. The CDR3 is 11 amino acids. The CDR3 region is CASSSGQPQHF. The DNA for the CDR3 is TGTGCCAGCAGTTCCGGTCAGCCCCAGCATTTT.

For this clone: The junction shows a germline mismatch at one end, possibly a read error. The sample has other DNA sequences that encode this CDR3 too. This chain joins TRBV5-4 and TRBJ2-2; 10 bases match TRBD1. This CDR3 region has 14 residues. The germline V gene has CDR1 SGHNT and CDR2 YYREEE (reference sequence). CDR3 region: CASSWDRGGGELFF. The DNA of the CDR3 is TGTGCTAGCAGTTGGGACAGGGGCGGCGGGGAGCTGTTTTTT.

Comments on this clone: One junction end disagrees with the germline gene, perhaps due to a read error. This sample also contains other DNA sequences that code for the same CDR3. The genes are TRBV7-9 and TRBJ1-3; the D gene is possibly TRBD1 (5 bases). CDR1 SEHNR and CDR2 FQNEAQ come from the germline V gene (reference sequence). The CDR3 is 16 residues long. CDR3 residues: CASSLGSGGSGNTIYF. The CDR3 nucleotides read TGTGCTAGCAGCTTAGGCAGTGGGGGCTCTGGAAACACCATATATTTT.

A word on this clone: A much bigger clone sits one base away, suggesting this may be a read error. The chain couples TRBV15 to TRBJ2-5, with TRBD1 matching 7 bases. V shed 4 bases and J 5 bases; nucleotides not matched to a gene: 4. The CDR3 runs 13 residues. In germline, CDR1 is LNHNV, CDR2 YYDKDF (reference sequence). For the CDR3, the DNA is TGTGCCACCAGCAAGATCAGGGGGGAGACCCAGTACTTC. Protein: CATSKIRGETQYF. Variable domain in full (rest from reference TRBV15 and TRBJ2-5): DAMVIQNPRYQVTQFGKPVTLSCSQTLNHNVMYWYQQKSSQAPKLLFHYYDKDFNNEADTPDNFQSRRPNTSFCFLDIRSPGLGDTAMYLCATSKIRGETQYFGPGTRLLVL.

This clone was observed once. The chain combines TRBV6-2 or TRBV6-3 with TRBJ2-1, with 11 bases lining up with TRBD2. V gave up 6 bases and J gave up 8 bases; unmatched junction bases: 12. The germline V gene encodes CDR1 MNHEY and CDR2 SVGEGT. This CDR3 comprises 16 residues. CDR3 loop: CASSFSGGALRDEQFF. The CDR3 nucleotides read TGTGCCAGCAGCTTTAGCGGGGGGGCCTTGAGGGATGAGCAGTTCTTC.

The chain combines TRBV29-1 with TRBJ2-3; 8 nucleotides align to TRBD1. Germline values: CDR1 SQVTM, CDR2 ANQGSEA. This CDR3 is 14 amino acids long. V was pared by 4 bases and J by 3 bases, with 6 bases of the junction left unmatched. CDR3 amino acids: CSVAQGALTDTQYF. DNA for the CDR3: TGCAGCGTTGCGCAGGGGGCTTTAACAGATACGCAGTATTTT.

The count of this clone is one. CDR3 nucleotide sequence: TGTGCCAGCAGCTTAGGTGCGGGCGGAGAGCAGTTCTTC. The encoded protein is CASSLGAGGEQFF. This sequence joins TRBV11-1 and TRBJ2-1; tentative D call: TRBD2 (5 bases). V lost 1 base and J lost 10, with 11 bases in between. This CDR3 contains 13 residues. The germline gives CDR1 SGHAT, CDR2 FQDESV (reference sequence).

V usage is TRBV5-6 and J usage is TRBJ1-1, with 7 bases fitting TRBD1. This CDR3 is built from 12 residues. The V gene's germline CDR1 is SGHDT and CDR2 YYEEEE. CDR3 sequence (DNA): TGTGCTAGTCGGGACAGCCAAACTGAAGCTTTCTTT. This sequence encodes CASRDSQTEAFF.

The chain joins TRBV6-2 or TRBV6-3 to TRBJ1-6; TRBD1 might be the D (5 bases). From germline, CDR1 is MNHEY and CDR2 SVGEGT. The CDR3 runs 19 residues. V dropped 3 bases and J dropped 8 bases, with 26 bases sitting between them. The CDR3 region has the DNA TGTGCCAGCAGTTATGCTTCAAACCAAGACAGAATCGGATATTCACCCCTCCACTTT. It specifies CASSYASNQDRIGYSPLHF.

This chain uses TRBV6-5 with TRBJ2-7, with 8 nucleotides matching TRBD2. The germline V gene encodes CDR1 MNHEY and CDR2 SVGAGI. The length of the CDR3 is 14 residues. V was clipped by 5 bases and J by 2 bases; unmatched bases: 5. Here the CDR3 reads CASSLGRVPYEQYF. Here the CDR3 DNA reads TGTGCCAGCAGTCTCGGGAGGGTCCCCTACGAGCAGTACTTC.

The chain uses TRBV6-6 and TRBJ1-5; 10 bases are a match to TRBD1. V lost 5 bases, J lost 6 bases, and 7 bases stayed unmatched. The CDR3 loop spans 15 amino acids. Germline V CDR1 and CDR2: MNHNY, SVGAGI (reference sequence). Written as DNA, the CDR3 is TGTGCCAGCAGTCCCCTCGGGACAGGGGTTCAGCCCCAGCATTTT. Translating gives CASSPLGTGVQPQHF.

This chain connects TRBV2 to TRBJ1-2; possible D gene TRBD1, 6 bases. Per germline, CDR1 SNHLY and CDR2 FYNNEI. There are 12 residues in the CDR3. V was trimmed by 6 bases and J by 5 bases, leaving 10 bases between them. The CDR3 here is CASRTGAYGYTF. The CDR3 region has the DNA TGTGCCAGCAGGACAGGAGCTTATGGCTACACCTTC.

The V call is TRBV28, the J call TRBJ1-2; D gene uncertain. V lost 8 bases and J 6 bases, leaving 16 bases between the germline ends. Looked up from germline, CDR1 is MDHEN and CDR2 is SYDVKM. The CDR3 loop spans 13 amino acids. CDR3 loop: CASGEPSLNGYTF. The CDR3 DNA reads as TGTGCCAGCGGGGAGCCTTCACTTAATGGCTACACCTTC.

The chain carries TRBV5-6 and TRBJ2-7; the match to TRBD1 covers 7 bases. With V trimmed by 6 bases and J by 6 bases, 15 bases remained unmatched. Germline V CDR1 and CDR2: SGHDT, YYEEEE. The length of the CDR3 is 15 residues. The CDR3 loop is CASTLDGRGLGEQYF. The CDR3 nucleotides are TGTGCCAGCACCCTAGATGGTAGGGGGCTCGGCGAGCAGTACTTC.

The chain carries TRBV9 and TRBJ2-7; 11 bases map to TRBD1. CDR1 and CDR2 (germline): SGDLS, YYNGEE. The length of the CDR3 is 14 residues. V shed 3 bases and J 6 bases; nucleotides not matched to a gene: 5. The CDR3 loop reads CASSAPGTGGEQYF. The CDR3 DNA reads as TGTGCCAGCAGCGCCCCCGGGACAGGGGGCGAGCAGTACTTC.

The rearrangement uses TRBV4-3 and TRBJ1-2, with D unclear. Germline V lookup: CDR1 LGHNA, CDR2 YSLEER. V was trimmed by 0 bases and J by 4 bases, leaving 12 bases between them. This CDR3 contains 15 residues. CDR3 sequence: CASSQDVGKFYGYTF. CDR3 nucleotides: TGCGCCAGCAGCCAAGATGTTGGCAAATTCTATGGCTACACCTTC.

This chain joins TRBV7-9 and TRBJ2-2, with unresolved D. V gave up 2 bases and J gave up 6 bases, with 10 bases separating them. CDR3 length equals 14 residues. CDR1 is SEHNR, CDR2 FQNEAQ, per germline (reference sequence). CDR3 sequence: CASSLSLRSGELFF. Here the CDR3 DNA reads TGTGCCAGCAGCTTAAGCCTTAGATCCGGGGAGCTGTTTTTT.

This clone was seen a handful of times. The chain links TRBV6-2 or TRBV6-3 to TRBJ2-1; TRBD2 agrees at 9 bases. This CDR3 comprises 16 residues. The junction had 4 bases not matched to a gene; V was cut back by 0 bases and J by 4 bases. Germline V gene sequence: CDR1 MNHEY, CDR2 SVGEGT. The chain's CDR3 is CASSYSWTSVYNEQFF. Here the CDR3 DNA reads TGTGCCAGCAGTTACTCGTGGACTAGCGTTTACAATGAGCAGTTCTTC.

As regards this clone: A clone one base away is much larger, so this may be a read error. The gene calls are TRBV4-2 and TRBJ2-2; the D gene is possibly TRBD2 (5 bases). The CDR3 totals 16 residues. Trimming shortened V by 2 bases and J by 3 bases, and 13 bases separated the two germline ends. Per germline, CDR1 LGHNA and CDR2 YNFKEQ. The DNA of the CDR3 is TGTGCCAGCAGCCAACCCGGGATATTTGACACCGGGGAGCTGTTTTTT. It encodes CASSQPGIFDTGELFF.

The chain joins TRBV20-1 to TRBJ2-1; D unclear. This CDR3 comprises 11 residues. Trimming stripped 2 bases from V and 4 bases from J, with 3 bases between. Germline loops: CDR1 DFQATT, CDR2 SNEGSKA (reference sequence). CDR3 DNA: TGCAGTGCTAGACGTTACAATGAGCAGTTCTTC. Residues: CSARRYNEQFF.

For the CDR3, the DNA is TGTGCCAGCGTCCTCGCGGGACATAGCTACAATGAGCAGTTCTTC. Translating it yields CASVLAGHSYNEQFF. The chain links TRBV7-9 to TRBJ2-1; either TRBD1 or TRBD2 may supply D (6 bases each). In germline, CDR1 is SEHNR, CDR2 FQNEAQ (reference sequence). The CDR3 spans 15 residues. V lost 8 bases and J lost 3, with 17 bases in between.

This chain links TRBV5-4 with TRBJ1-1; maybe TRBD1 (6 bases). This CDR3 contains 13 residues. Germline CDR1 and CDR2: SGHNT and YYREEE (reference sequence). V lost 4 bases to trimming and J lost 1 base, with 8 bases between them. The CDR3 sequence: CASSPTGNTEAFF. DNA for the CDR3: TGTGCCAGCAGCCCGACAGGGAACACTGAAGCTTTCTTT.

The chain has TRBV12-3 or TRBV12-4 and TRBJ1-1, with unresolved D. Trimming left V 3 bases short and J 7 bases short, with 6 bases between. The CDR3 consists of 11 residues. CDR3 nucleotide sequence: TGTGCCAGCAGTTTTGGCTATGAAGCTTTCTTT. Translated: CASSFGYEAFF.

In this sample, this clone turned up a few times. The chain joins TRBV23-1 to TRBJ2-6; 7 bases line up with TRBD1. TRBV23-1 is an ORF for which the function is uncertain. Germline trimming cut 0 bases from V and 0 bases from J; bases unmatched to any gene: 8. This CDR3 is 19 amino acids long. This CDR3 reads CASSQSDRDSLSGANVLTF. The CDR3 DNA reads as TGCGCCAGCAGTCAATCGGACCGGGACAGTCTCTCTGGGGCCAACGTCCTGACTTTC.

This clone was found once. The V gene is TRBV30, the J gene TRBJ1-3; D is unclear. The V gene lost 1 base and the J gene lost 4 bases, with 8 bases spanning the gap. CDR3 size: 13 residues. In germline, CDR1 is GTSNPN, CDR2 SVGIG (reference sequence). The CDR3 is CAWSDGYGNTIYF. DNA of the CDR3: TGTGCCTGGAGTGACGGGTACGGAAACACCATATATTTT. Full variable domain (rest looked up from reference TRBV30 and TRBJ1-3): SQTIHQWPATLVQPVGSPLSLECTVEGTSNPNLYWYRQAAGRGLQLLFYSVGIGQISSEVPQNLSASRPQDRQFILSSKKLLLSDSGFYLCAWSDGYGNTIYFGEGSWLTVV.